A single sample gave rise to the 15 T cell receptor beta chains below, sequenced in a study of T cell clonality in common variable immunodeficiency. Study conclusions and caveats: Reportedly, TCR beta sequences from common variable immunodeficiency showed fewer deletions and N-nucleotide insertions.

Their antigens are not known. The assay was immunoSEQ multiplex PCR, and TCRdb's table has in-frame clones only and misses some. The profile covers over 20,000 clones, none occurring a single time. Specimen: peripheral blood mononuclear cells. The receptors here all came from a human donor with common variable immunodeficiency.

The table lists this clone with many counts. Coverage ceases 3 residues before the CDR3 finishes, and the germline J gene fills in the end. The chain combines TRBV7-3 with TRBJ1-1; maybe TRBD1 (5 bases). Germline values: CDR1 SGHTA, CDR2 FQGTGA. This CDR3 is 11 amino acids long. CDR3 DNA (partial): TGTGCCAGCAGCTTAAACAGGATG. Amino acids: CASSLNRM. The whole CDR3 protein is CASSLNRMAFF.

This clone was seen repeatedly, ten times or more. Coverage ceases 3 residues before the CDR3 finishes, and the germline J gene fills in the end. The gene calls are TRBV7-3 and TRBJ2-3; TRBD2 matches 7 bases. Germline V gives CDR1 SGHTA, CDR2 FQGTGA. The CDR3 has 16 amino acids. J gave up 2 bases and V 5 bases, and 10 bases lay outside the gene matches. CDR3 sequence reads: CASSPSTAGPTDTQYF. The covered CDR3 bases are TGTGCCAGCAGCCCGAGTACAGCGGGGCCCACAGATACG. Variable domain in full (rest from reference TRBV7-3 and TRBJ2-3): GAGVSQTPSNKVTEKGKYVELRCDPISGHTALYWYRQSLGQGPEFLIYFQGTGAADDSGLPNDRFFAVRPEGSVSTLKIQRTERGDSAVYLCASSPSTAGPTDTQYFGPGTRLTVL.

This clone was detected many times. The read falls 3 residues short of the CDR3 end, and the missing part is taken from the germline J gene. The chain employs TRBV19 and TRBJ2-1, with 8 bases fitting TRBD2. The CDR3 consists of 15 residues. The V and J ends lost 6 bases and 6 bases, in that order; junction bases with no gene match: 10. CDR1 is LNHDA, CDR2 SQIVND, per germline (reference sequence). The CDR3 loop reads CASSVISGRSNEQFF. The CDR3 bases that were read are TGTGCCAGTAGCGTTATAAGCGGGAGAAGCAATGAG.

This clone was counted ten times or more. CDR3 in amino acids: CASSAGDREAFF. The sequenced CDR3 bases are TGCGCCAGCAGTGCGGGGGACAGGGAA. The chain is built from TRBV10-1 and TRBJ1-1; 8 bases align to TRBD1. Sequencing ends 3 residues short of the CDR3 end; the germline J gene provides the rest. The germline gives CDR1 WNHNN, CDR2 SYGVQD (reference sequence). There are 12 residues in the CDR3.

This clone was seen only a few times. The read ends 3 residues shy of where the CDR3 ends; the end is completed using the germline J gene. The chain employs TRBV2 and TRBJ1-1; the D gene is possibly TRBD1 (6 bases). Trimming removed 2 bases at V and 5 bases at J, with 12 bases between. The CDR3 has 14 amino acids. Germline V gene sequence: CDR1 SNHLY, CDR2 FYNNEI. Incomplete CDR3 DNA: TGTGCCAGCAGTGAAAAGGGGGGGGTTACTGAA. Translating gives CASSEKGGVTE. The full CDR3 sequence reads CASSEKGGVTEAFF.

This clone was picked up many times. The CDR3 is cut off 3 residues early in the read; its end comes from the germline J gene. J is TRBJ2-7 and V is TRBV5-1, with 7 bases aligning to TRBD1. The germline V gene has CDR1 SGHRS and CDR2 YFSETQ. The CDR3 extends over 15 amino acids. With 5 bases clipped from V and 0 bases from J, the junction kept 8 bases outside the gene matches. CDR3 residues: CASRTQTGLSYEQYF. CDR3 DNA (partial): TGCGCCAGCAGAACCCAGACAGGGCTCTCCTACGAG.

This clone occurred many times. The CDR3 end is not reached by the read, which stops 3 residues before it; the germline J gene fills it in. V and J are TRBV20-1 and TRBJ1-2; a weak D match, TRBD1 (6 bases). V was clipped by 5 bases and J by 1 base, with 20 bases between them. The CDR3 length is 16 residues. Germline CDR1 DFQATT, CDR2 SNEGSKA (reference sequence). Partial CDR3 DNA: TGCAGTGCTGGACGAGAGAGTTACAGGGTTAACTATGGC. Translating it yields CSAGRESYRVNYG. The whole CDR3 sequence is CSAGRESYRVNYGYTF.

As regards this clone: The read gets to within 3 residues of the CDR3 end, and the germline J gene fills in the rest. V and J are TRBV19 and TRBJ2-2; TRBD2 might be the D (6 bases). This CDR3 has 15 amino acids. V shed 7 bases and J shed 3 bases, with 15 bases lying between them. The germline CDR1 and CDR2 sequences are LNHDA and SQIVND (reference sequence). CDR3 bases read: TGTGCCAGTACCCCTACTAGCATTCACACCGGGGAG. Protein sequence: CASTPTSIHTGE. The entire CDR3 reads CASTPTSIHTGELFF.

This clone was counted only a few times. Read data end 3 residues before the CDR3 end; the end is taken from the germline J gene. The J gene is TRBJ2-1, the V gene TRBV7-3, with TRBD2 matching 8 bases. CDR1 is SGHTA, CDR2 FQGTGA, per germline. This CDR3 contains 13 residues. V lost 4 bases to trimming and J lost 7 bases; unmatched junction nucleotides: 3. CDR3 sequence reads: CASSSIAGNEQFF. The DNA read from the CDR3 is TGTGCCAGCAGCTCAATAGCGGGGAATGAG.

This clone was detected ten times or more. Coverage ceases 3 residues before the CDR3 finishes, and the germline J gene fills in the end. The chain uses TRBV18 and TRBJ2-5, with 7 bases that match TRBD2. J was trimmed by 3 bases and V by 3 bases; bases with no gene match: 7. CDR1 KGHSH and CDR2 LQKENI come from the germline V gene. The CDR3 totals 15 residues. CDR3 in amino acids: CASSPGRGGEETQYF. The part of the CDR3 DNA that was read is TGTGCCAGCTCACCGGGCCGCGGGGGAGAAGAGACC. Combining the CDR3 with reference TRBV18 and TRBJ2-5 gives the whole variable domain NAGVMQNPRHLVRRRGQEARLRCSPMKGHSHVYWYRQLPEEGLKFMVYLQKENIIDESGMPKERFSAEFPKEGPSILRIQQVVRGDSAAYFCASSPGRGGEETQYFGPGTRLLVL.

This clone appeared a few times. The part of the CDR3 DNA that was read is TGTGCCAGCGTGGACCGGGACTTCAACTATGGC. Translating gives CASVDRDFNYG. The CDR3 in full is CASVDRDFNYGYTF. The gene calls are TRBV2 and TRBJ1-2; D is perhaps TRBD1 (5 bases). Read coverage stops 3 residues before the CDR3 terminus; the germline J gene supplies the remainder. The length of the CDR3 is 14 residues. The V gene's germline CDR1 is SNHLY and CDR2 FYNNEI. With 8 bases removed from V and 2 bases from J, the gap between germline ends came to 15 bases.

Notes on this clone: The read gets to within 3 residues of the CDR3 end, and the germline J gene fills in the rest. This chain connects TRBV2 to TRBJ2-7; weak D call: TRBD1 (6 bases). The CDR3 totals 14 residues. CDR1 is SNHLY, CDR2 FYNNEI, per germline. Trimming took 6 bases from V and 2 from J, leaving 14 bases between them. The chain's CDR3 is CASRREGTTYEQYF. CDR3 DNA, as far as it was read: TGTGCCAGCAGGCGAGAAGGGACAACCTACGAG. The entire variable domain, with the rest obtained from reference TRBV2 and TRBJ2-7, is as follows: EPEVTQTPSHQVTQMGQEVILRCVPISNHLYFYWYRQILGQKVEFLVSFYNNEISEKSEIFDDQFSVERPDGSNFTLKIRSTKLEDSAMYFCASRREGTTYEQYFGPGTRLTVT.

Only a few counts were recorded for this clone. The CDR3 extends 3 residues past the end of the read, so its final part is completed from the germline J gene. The chain links TRBV20-1 to TRBJ1-2, with 9 bases that match TRBD1. Germline V gene data show CDR1 as DFQATT and CDR2 as SNEGSKA (reference sequence). The CDR3 extends over 13 amino acids. The CDR3 protein is CSASWDRARGYTF. The DNA read from the CDR3 is TGCAGTGCTAGCTGGGACAGGGCACGCGGC.

This clone has ten or more counts. The read ends 3 residues shy of where the CDR3 ends; the end is completed using the germline J gene. The J gene is TRBJ2-3, the V gene TRBV14, with D possibly being TRBD2 (7 bases). V was cut by 7 bases and J by 0 bases, with 14 bases left in between. CDR1 is SGHDN and CDR2 is FVKESK in the germline V gene. The CDR3 has 15 residues. The CDR3 is CASTVGGASTDTQYF. The part of the CDR3 DNA that was read is TGTGCCAGCACCGTTGGGGGGGCTAGCACAGATACG.

This clone was detected ten times or more. The sequence runs out 3 residues before the end of the CDR3; the remainder is reconstructed from the germline J gene. The chain recombines TRBV18 with TRBJ1-1; D possibly corresponds to TRBD1 (5 bases). The CDR3 runs to 13 residues. V was clipped by 1 base and J by 4 bases, with 7 bases between them. Germline CDR1 KGHSH, CDR2 LQKENI. The DNA read from the CDR3 is TGTGCCAGCTCACCACAGGGGCCCACTGAA. This translates into CASSPQGPTE. The full CDR3 protein is CASSPQGPTEAFF.